This T cell receptor beta chain was retrieved from a study of shared clonotypes between healthy human individuals (dated by TCRdb to 2018 to 2020). Study-level background: The cohort included a few men and a couple of women between 18 and 49 years of age. Per donor, three plates each were used for CD4 naive and CD4 memory, two for CD8 naive, and one for CD8 memory. The study deeply sequenced blood TCR repertoires of five healthy adults to estimate repertoire size and the extent of clonotype sharing between individuals. To increase sequencing depth and limit assay-specific biases, different laboratories used diverse techniques to prepare libraries and sequence TCR repertoires. Between about 0.8 and 9 billion PBMCs per donor were obtained by leukapheresis. Beyond this particular receptor, the publication reports: Naive subsets generally had larger estimated clonotype richness than memory subsets did. Even with the large sequencing depth, rarefaction of the sorted-subset datasets indicated that sequencing was incomplete. Sharing across four donors was observed for around 5% of naive CD4, 3.5% of naive CD8, over 2% of memory CD4, and less than 0.45% of memory CD8 clonotypes. Because the study included only a small number of donors, the genetic and exposure-history diversity represented was limited. Only blood was sampled, and tissue TCR repertoires likely differ from those in blood. Compared with non-shared clonotypes, clonotypes shared by all four sorted-subset donors had higher generation probabilities. Pairwise subsampling led to the expectation that sequencing depth would affect the degree of clonotype sharing among donors.

The donors were healthy, HIV-negative adults who had no recently reported acute infections or vaccinations. Only Caucasian adults living in Nashville, Tennessee, USA were represented among the donors. CD4+ T cells were enriched by magnetic negative selection; naive cells were then positively selected on CD45RA, and the negative fraction formed the memory subset. Blood was collected by leukapheresis, and PBMCs were isolated by Ficoll-Histopaque density gradient centrifugation and then cryopreserved in liquid nitrogen vapor phase. Purity and quantity of every magnetically sorted T cell population were checked by analytical flow cytometry. From each sorted fraction, genomic DNA was isolated and quantified by UV absorbance on a Nanodrop 2000c. TCR CDR3 regions were amplified from genomic DNA by multiplex PCR using the deep immunoSEQ assay. For each cell subset, the extracted genomic DNA was distributed evenly across all wells of several immunoSEQ 96-well plates, and each plate served as one replicate. For sorted subsets, roughly 200 ng of genomic DNA, equivalent to around 29,000 T cell genomes, went into each replicate PCR. Purified libraries were measured with a Qubit 3.0 fluorometer, size-checked on a Bioanalyzer 2100, and measured again with the KAPA Library Quantification kit. A separate single-read 150-cycle Illumina NextSeq 550 flow cell was used to sequence each immunoSEQ 96-well plate. As for the authors' bioinformatics: Because the immunoSEQ output held only junctional sequences and lacked quality scores, the filtering could not match the filtering applied to full-length reads. Sequences were annotated with PyIR, a Python wrapper for IgBLAST v1.9, and V/J genes and CDR3 were assigned using IMGT germline references. Any read was removed if the V/J assignment was weak (E-value above 1e-6), the CDR3 was missing, or the read contained stop codons, out-of-frame junctions, or ambiguous translated residues. V3J clonotypes were defined by identical inferred V gene, J gene, and CDR3 amino acid sequence. To compute the percentage overlap between repertoires, the number of shared unique clonotypes was divided by the size of the smaller repertoire. Three approaches were used to assess repertoire richness: RTK rarefaction, the Chao1 estimator, and Recon v2.1 estimates of unobserved clonotypes. Generation probabilities were computed with OLGA for all TCRbeta clonotypes obtained by the gDNA method from four donors. Held by TCRdb, this immuneACCESS table contains in-frame sequences only and omits some clones. Under half of the omission traces to an unresolved V gene where checked; the cause of the rest is unknown. The V and J calls and clone size are taken from that table; D and trimming were inferred from the DNA. The sample has some 2 million clones on record, 85% to 95% of them singletons. About 0.13% of the sample is taken by the ten largest.

Its CDR3 holds 18 amino acids, cysteine through phenylalanine. The retained sequence is limited to the CDR3, 54 bases, with the frame set at the first base. Ends trimmed: V by 1 base, J by 3 bases; bases unmatched to a gene: 15. The germline V gene (reference sequence) gives CDR1 as SEHNR and CDR2 as FQNEAQ. About this clone: What antigen it recognizes has not been identified. Per-nucleotide qualities are absent, and no much larger clonotype sits a single base away.

The receptor was isolated from a man younger than 35 in good health. Recombination connected TRBV7-9 to TRBJ2-7; 7 bases in the junction line up with TRBD1. Sequencing was carried out using naive CD4+ T cells sorted from blood. The intended sense of this specimen's cell subset or site label: CD45RA+ positively selected. CDR3 sequence: CASSLGLLATGRNYEQYF. Read as DNA, the sequence is TGTGCCAGCAGCTTAGGGCTGTTGGCGACAGGGAGAAACTACGAGCAGTACTTC.